A selection of T cell receptor beta chains follows, all from one sample in a study of cytomegalovirus exposure and HLA in healthy donors. Here immunoSEQ multiplex PCR was the method, and the copy in TCRdb shows in-frame clones only, minus some. This table holds about 130,000 clones, about 86% found once. Sequencing was performed on PBMCs. These TCRs come from a woman younger than 45 in good health and CMV-seronegative. The CDR3 runs from the conserved cysteine through the conserved F or W. A D gene is named only where the DNA matches it firmly. Size values are once, few and many counts, or a class for expanded clones, and some rows have none.

clone size,D gene,V gene,J gene,CDR3 DNA,CDR3 protein
NA,TRBD2,TRBV7-9,TRBJ2-3,TGTGCCAGCAGCTCGTTTGGGCTAGCGGGGGGGCGCGGCACAGATACGCAGTATTTT,CASSSFGLAGGRGTDTQYF
NA,TRBD1,TRBV19,TRBJ1-4,TGTGCCAGTAATTCCGGGACAGGGGCAGAAAAACTGTTTTTT,CASNSGTGAEKLFF
NA,TRBD2,TRBV7-2,TRBJ2-1,TGTGCCAGCAGTCTCACCTTCCAGGGACTAGCGGACAATGAGCAGTTCTTC,CASSLTFQGLADNEQFF
NA,NA,TRBV28,TRBJ2-3,TGTGCCAGCAGTTTAGATCGACATTGGGACTGGGCCACAGATACGCAGTATTTT,CASSLDRHWDWATDTQYF
NA,TRBD2,TRBV6-5,TRBJ2-3,TGTGCCAGCAGTTACTCGCTAGCGGGAGATCCGGATACGCAGTATTTT,CASSYSLAGDPDTQYF
NA,NA,TRBV29-1,TRBJ2-1,TGCAGCGGGGGACTCTCCTACAATGAGCAGTTCTTC,CSGGLSYNEQFF
NA,TRBD1,TRBV25-1,TRBJ2-7,TGTGCCAGCAGCGCTTCACAGGGGCCCTTCCTCTACGAGCAGTACTTC,CASSASQGPFLYEQYF
NA,NA,TRBV5-4,TRBJ2-6,TGTGCCAGCAGCCCATGGACAGCTACTGGGGCCAACGTCCTGACTTTC,CASSPWTATGANVLTF
NA,NA,TRBV10-3,TRBJ2-1,TGTGCCACCGCGGGCGGCCCTGAGCAGTTCTTC,CATAGGPEQFF
few,TRBD1,TRBV28,TRBJ1-1,TGTGCCAGCAGGCTCTCCCGGGACAGAATTGCCGAAGCTTTCTTT,CASRLSRDRIAEAFF
NA,NA,TRBV28,TRBJ1-5,TGTGCCAGCAGTATCAGGGTCCCTGGTCAGCCCCAGCATTTT,CASSIRVPGQPQHF
NA,NA,TRBV5-4,TRBJ2-5,TGTGCCAGCAGCTTGATCTCAGCTCCGGGGGAGACCCAGTACTTC,CASSLISAPGETQYF
NA,TRBD1,TRBV18,TRBJ2-5,TGTGCCAGCTCGGGGACAGTCCAAGAGACCCAGTACTTC,CASSGTVQETQYF
NA,NA,TRBV5-4,TRBJ1-2,TGTGCCAGCAGCTTGGACAGCTATGGCTACACCTTC,CASSLDSYGYTF
NA,TRBD2,TRBV10-2,TRBJ2-7,TGCGCCAGCACCTGGACTAGCGGGAGAAACTACGAGCAGTACTTC,CASTWTSGRNYEQYF
NA,NA,TRBV2,TRBJ2-1,TGTGCCAGCAGTGCGACAGTGAGCTCCTACAATGAGCAGTTCTTC,CASSATVSSYNEQFF
NA,NA,TRBV28,TRBJ2-5,TGTGCCAGCAGTTTAGCTGGAAGTACAGATCCCCAGTACTTC,CASSLAGSTDPQYF
few,NA,TRBV6-6,TRBJ1-5,TGTGCCAGCAATATTGGTACGCAGGCTCAGCCCCAGCATTTT,CASNIGTQAQPQHF
NA,NA,TRBV7-2,TRBJ2-1,TGTGCCAGCAGCTTAGATACTAGTTACTACAATGAGCAGTTCTTC,CASSLDTSYYNEQFF
NA,NA,TRBV30,TRBJ2-3,TGTGCCTGGAGTGCCCCTAATACGCAGTATTTT,CAWSAPNTQYF
NA,NA,TRBV9,TRBJ2-2,TGTGCCAGCAGCGGACTCCGGGGTGACACCGGGGAGCTGTTTTTT,CASSGLRGDTGELFF
NA,NA,TRBV14,TRBJ2-7,TGTGCCAGCAGCCAGATGACAGGTTCCGAGCAGTACTTC,CASSQMTGSEQYF
NA,TRBD1,TRBV6-1,TRBJ2-3,TGTGCCAGCAATTCGGACAGGAGCCTGAGGGATACGCAGTATTTT,CASNSDRSLRDTQYF
NA,TRBD1,TRBV10-3,TRBJ1-2,TGTGCCATCAGCTCCGGGACAGGGCAAAACTACACCTTC,CAISSGTGQNYTF
NA,TRBD1,TRBV9,TRBJ2-7,TGTGCCAGCAGCCCTGGGACAGGGTTCCACGAGCAGTACTTC,CASSPGTGFHEQYF
NA,TRBD1,TRBV9,TRBJ2-7,TGTGCCAGCAGCCCCATAGGAGGGGGACAGGAATCCTACGAGCAGTACTTC,CASSPIGGGQESYEQYF
NA,TRBD1,TRBV29-1,TRBJ2-5,TGCAGCGTTGAGCTGGGGGACAGAAGTCAAGAGACCCAGTACTTC,CSVELGDRSQETQYF
NA,TRBD1,TRBV7-6,TRBJ1-3,TGTGCCAGCAGCTTTCGACAGGGGTCGATCGCTGGAAACACCATATATTTT,CASSFRQGSIAGNTIYF
NA,NA,TRBV5-1,TRBJ2-2,TGCGCCAGCAGCTTTGGACAGAACACCGGGGAGCTGTTTTTT,CASSFGQNTGELFF
NA,TRBD1,TRBV7-3,TRBJ2-4,TGTGCCAGCAGCTTAGGGTCAGGGGGCAAAAACATTCAGTACTTC,CASSLGSGGKNIQYF
NA,TRBD1,TRBV28,TRBJ1-2,TGTGCCAGCAGGGGACAGGGATCATACTATGGCTACACCTTC,CASRGQGSYYGYTF
NA,NA,TRBV6-5,TRBJ2-7,TGTGCCAGCAGGGGAATAGGCACTAGCACATACGAGCAGTACTTC,CASRGIGTSTYEQYF
NA,NA,TRBV7-9,TRBJ2-6,TGTGCCAGCAGTTCGTTATGGGGCACAAGAAGCTCTGGGGCCAACGTCCTGACTTTC,CASSSLWGTRSSGANVLTF
NA,NA,TRBV30,TRBJ2-1,TGTGCCTGGAGCATGTTTTACAATGAGCAGTTCTTC,CAWSMFYNEQFF
NA,NA,TRBV5-5,TRBJ1-3,TGTGCCAGCAGCTTGGACTGGGCCAACTCTGGAAACACCATATATTTT,CASSLDWANSGNTIYF
NA,TRBD2,TRBV9,TRBJ2-7,TGTGCCAGCAGCGTAGGGGCTAGCGGGAGTTTCTACGAGCAGTACTTC,CASSVGASGSFYEQYF
NA,TRBD1,TRBV19,TRBJ1-1,TGTGCCAGTACCAACAGGGGCAGCATGAACACTGAAGCTTTCTTT,CASTNRGSMNTEAFF
once,NA,TRBV5-4,TRBJ2-3,TGTGCCAGCAGCTTGGCGCTAGCAGTAGATACACAGTATTTT,CASSLALAVDTQYF
NA,NA,TRBV5-1,TRBJ1-1,TGCGCCAGCAGCTTGGGTTGGACAATAAGGTCAAATTTTGAAGCTTTCTTT,CASSLGWTIRSNFEAFF
NA,TRBD1,TRBV7-9,TRBJ1-4,TGTGCCGGCAGCTATTGGACAGGAGGAGACGAAAAACTGTTTTTT,CAGSYWTGGDEKLFF
NA,NA,TRBV7-9,TRBJ1-1,TGTGCCAGCAGCTTGTTGAACACCATGAACACTGAAGCTTTCTTT,CASSLLNTMNTEAFF
NA,NA,TRBV19,TRBJ1-5,TGTGCCAGTAGTCGAAGCGCAGGGGAAAGCAATCAGCCCCAGCATTTT,CASSRSAGESNQPQHF
NA,NA,TRBV28,TRBJ1-4,TGTGCCAGCAGTTCCCCCCGGGGGAGAGGCACTAATGAAAAACTGTTTTTT,CASSSPRGRGTNEKLFF
NA,TRBD2,TRBV6-6,TRBJ2-7,TGTGCCAGCAGTCCCGGGGCGGGAGGTACCACCTACGAGCAGTACTTC,CASSPGAGGTTYEQYF
once,TRBD1,TRBV14,TRBJ1-4,TGTGCCAGCAGCCACGTCAGGGGGCGCGGGGAAAAACTGTTTTTT,CASSHVRGRGEKLFF
NA,NA,TRBV28,TRBJ2-3,TGTGCCAGCAGTTTATGGGGAGGAGACGCTACGCAGTATTTT,CASSLWGGDATQYF
few,NA,TRBV18,TRBJ2-1,TGTGCCAGCTCACCATATCCTCCCAATGAGCAGTTCTTC,CASSPYPPNEQFF
NA,TRBD1,TRBV19,TRBJ2-7,TGTGCCAGTAGTCGAGGGACAGGGTGGTACGAGCAGTACTTC,CASSRGTGWYEQYF
NA,NA,TRBV28,TRBJ2-4,TGTGCCAGCAGCATGCCGGGGGGCACGAACATTCAGTACTTC,CASSMPGGTNIQYF
NA,TRBD1,TRBV7-2,TRBJ1-3,TGTGCCAGCAGCCCGGACAGGGGAACCATATATTTT,CASSPDRGTIYF
NA,TRBD2,TRBV9,TRBJ2-7,TGTGCCAGCAGCGTAGGAACTAGCGGGGGCAACGAGCAGTACTTC,CASSVGTSGGNEQYF
NA,TRBD2,TRBV18,TRBJ2-3,TGTGCCAGCTCACCAAGGCGGGCGGGAGGGCCCGGAGATACGCAGTATTTT,CASSPRRAGGPGDTQYF
once,TRBD2,TRBV19,TRBJ2-3,TGTGCCAGTAGTATCGGTGGCGGGAGGGGGAACACAGATACGCAGTATTTT,CASSIGGGRGNTDTQYF
NA,NA,TRBV7-2,TRBJ1-1,TGTGCCAGCAGCCTCCGACGGACCCAGGGAGCTTTCTTT,CASSLRRTQGAFF